This TCR beta chain was retrieved from a study of T cells after yellow fever vaccination. MiXCR, run by TCRdb on the 5' RACE reads, gives a single entry per CDR3 protein. This sample has under 600,000 distinct CDR3 sequences, with roughly 14% found just once. Per germline, CDR1 SGHRS and CDR2 YFSETQ. V was trimmed by 5 bases and J by 6 bases, leaving 9 bases between them. CDR3 length: 12 residues. Points on this clonotype: Its antigen is currently unknown.

General study findings and limits: Reappearance after the booster was seen for most primary-vaccination clones, at roughly 96% CD4 and 80% to 90% CD8.

The TCR was taken from a man younger than 45 who received the YFV17D yellow fever vaccine. The rearrangement joins TRBV5-1 to TRBJ2-1; tentatively, D is TRBD1 (5 bases). Material: PBMCs, obtained on the day of the yellow fever booster vaccination. The CDR3 bases are TGCGCCAGCAGACCTGACAGCAATGAGCAGTTCTTC. As protein: CASRPDSNEQFF.